These T cell receptor beta chains were read from a single sample in a study of CD8 T cells in Susac syndrome. MiXCR, applied by TCRdb to the immunoSEQ multiplex PCR reads, yields one record per CDR3 protein. This sample carries tens of thousands of distinct CDR3 sequences, roughly 94% of them seen once, and the ten largest clones take approximately 1%. Sequenced: CD8+ T cells from PBMCs. The receptors were gathered from a human donor with Susac syndrome. Each CDR3 is given with its conserved first and last residue. Fields, in order: V gene, D gene, J gene, clone size, CDR3 protein, CDR3 DNA. D genes are given only for firm matches. The listing skips clone size in some rows; elsewhere it reads once, few, many or a size class.

V gene: TRBV9; D gene: .; J gene: TRBJ2-2; clone size: .; CDR3 protein: CASSVVVDPGGTGELFF; CDR3 DNA: TGTGCCAGCAGCGTCGTTGTTGATCCAGGTGGCACCGGGGAGCTGTTTTTT
V gene: TRBV2; D gene: TRBD2; J gene: TRBJ2-1; clone size: .; CDR3 protein: CASSETRGGGNEQFF; CDR3 DNA: TGTGCCAGCAGTGAAACGCGGGGGGGCGGAAATGAGCAGTTCTTC
V gene: TRBV27; D gene: .; J gene: TRBJ1-2; clone size: .; CDR3 protein: CASSQTGRFGIYGYTF; CDR3 DNA: TGTGCCAGCAGTCAGACAGGTCGGTTTGGGATTTATGGCTACACCTTC
V gene: TRBV28; D gene: TRBD2; J gene: TRBJ2-7; clone size: .; CDR3 protein: CASSLGLAETSYEQYF; CDR3 DNA: TGTGCCAGCAGTTTGGGCCTAGCGGAAACCTCCTACGAGCAGTACTTC
V gene: TRBV6-1; D gene: .; J gene: TRBJ1-2; clone size: .; CDR3 protein: CASRTGTTNYGYTF; CDR3 DNA: TGTGCCAGCAGAACCGGGACAACTAACTATGGCTACACCTTC
V gene: TRBV29-1; D gene: .; J gene: TRBJ2-5; clone size: .; CDR3 protein: CSVEVVLQVLETQYF; CDR3 DNA: TGCAGCGTTGAAGTCGTATTACAGGTTCTGGAGACCCAGTACTTC
V gene: TRBV6-5; D gene: .; J gene: TRBJ2-1; clone size: .; CDR3 protein: CASSPPGGRNEQFF; CDR3 DNA: TGTGCCAGCAGCCCCCCCGGGGGACGGAATGAGCAGTTCTTC
V gene: TRBV28; D gene: .; J gene: TRBJ2-1; clone size: .; CDR3 protein: CASSLTSSQFF; CDR3 DNA: TGTGCCAGCAGCCTAACTAGCTCGCAGTTCTTC
V gene: TRBV7-2; D gene: TRBD1; J gene: TRBJ1-2; clone size: .; CDR3 protein: CASSSITGGSEGYTF; CDR3 DNA: TGTGCCAGCAGTTCGATAACAGGGGGCTCCGAGGGCTACACCTTC
V gene: TRBV7-9; D gene: TRBD2; J gene: TRBJ2-3; clone size: .; CDR3 protein: CASRLSGNTDTQYF; CDR3 DNA: TGTGCCAGCAGACTTAGCGGGAACACAGATACGCAGTATTTT
V gene: TRBV29-1; D gene: .; J gene: TRBJ2-7; clone size: .; CDR3 protein: CSVVTYEQYF; CDR3 DNA: TGCAGCGTTGTCACCTACGAGCAGTACTTC
V gene: TRBV19; D gene: .; J gene: TRBJ2-4; clone size: .; CDR3 protein: CASSMVALDIQYF; CDR3 DNA: TGTGCCAGTAGTATGGTTGCTCTGGACATTCAGTACTTC
V gene: TRBV12-3/TRBV12-4; D gene: .; J gene: TRBJ1-1; clone size: .; CDR3 protein: CASSFSDAEAFF; CDR3 DNA: TGTGCCAGCAGTTTCAGTGATGCTGAAGCTTTCTTT
V gene: TRBV3-1; D gene: TRBD2; J gene: TRBJ2-7; clone size: .; CDR3 protein: CASSQATSGAYEQYF; CDR3 DNA: TGTGCCAGCAGCCAAGCCACTAGCGGGGCCTACGAGCAGTACTTC
V gene: TRBV5-6; D gene: .; J gene: TRBJ1-2; clone size: once; CDR3 protein: CASSFPRDYGYTF; CDR3 DNA: TGTGCCAGCAGCTTCCCGCGGGACTATGGCTACACCTTC
V gene: TRBV11-1; D gene: .; J gene: TRBJ2-1; clone size: .; CDR3 protein: CASTSADRDEQFF; CDR3 DNA: TGTGCCAGCACCTCCGCGGACCGGGATGAGCAGTTCTTC
V gene: TRBV5-6; D gene: .; J gene: TRBJ2-1; clone size: .; CDR3 protein: CASRSYNEQFF; CDR3 DNA: TGTGCCAGCAGGAGCTACAATGAGCAGTTCTTC
V gene: TRBV20-1; D gene: TRBD2; J gene: TRBJ2-1; clone size: .; CDR3 protein: CSARGVYSYNEQFF; CDR3 DNA: TGCAGTGCCCGGGGGGTCTACTCCTACAATGAGCAGTTCTTC
V gene: TRBV7-3; D gene: .; J gene: TRBJ2-5; clone size: .; CDR3 protein: CASSLNGPWETQYF; CDR3 DNA: TGTGCCAGCAGCTTAAATGGCCCGTGGGAGACCCAGTACTTC
V gene: TRBV5-4; D gene: TRBD2; J gene: TRBJ2-1; clone size: .; CDR3 protein: CASSLELGLDLNEQFF; CDR3 DNA: TGTGCCAGCAGCCTAGAACTAGGACTAGATCTCAATGAGCAGTTCTTC
V gene: TRBV2; D gene: .; J gene: TRBJ1-5; clone size: .; CDR3 protein: CAGGSGGVDTQHF; CDR3 DNA: TGTGCCGGGGGCTCGGGAGGAGTGGATACGCAGCATTTT
V gene: TRBV13; D gene: .; J gene: TRBJ2-7; clone size: .; CDR3 protein: CASSLGHQGRPYEQYF; CDR3 DNA: TGTGCCAGCAGCTTAGGCCATCAGGGCCGACCTTACGAGCAGTACTTC
V gene: TRBV15; D gene: TRBD2; J gene: TRBJ2-5; clone size: .; CDR3 protein: CATSREASGNQETQYF; CDR3 DNA: TGTGCCACCAGCAGAGAGGCTAGCGGGAATCAAGAGACCCAGTACTTC
V gene: TRBV15; D gene: .; J gene: TRBJ2-3; clone size: .; CDR3 protein: CATLLRGTDTQYF; CDR3 DNA: TGTGCCACCCTACTAAGGGGCACAGATACGCAGTATTTT
V gene: TRBV19; D gene: TRBD2; J gene: TRBJ2-5; clone size: .; CDR3 protein: CARLAGVKETQYF; CDR3 DNA: TGTGCCAGACTAGCGGGAGTAAAAGAGACCCAGTACTTC
V gene: TRBV3-1; D gene: .; J gene: TRBJ2-2; clone size: .; CDR3 protein: CASRGAPGTGELFF; CDR3 DNA: TGTGCCAGCAGGGGGGCACCGGGCACCGGGGAGCTGTTTTTT
V gene: TRBV14; D gene: .; J gene: TRBJ1-1; clone size: once; CDR3 protein: CASSLSRGITEAFF; CDR3 DNA: TGTGCCAGCAGCCTCAGTCGGGGTATCACTGAAGCTTTCTTT
V gene: TRBV12-3/TRBV12-4; D gene: .; J gene: TRBJ1-1; clone size: .; CDR3 protein: CASGPFMNTEAFF; CDR3 DNA: TGTGCCAGCGGACCCTTTATGAACACTGAAGCTTTCTTT
V gene: TRBV3-1; D gene: .; J gene: TRBJ2-7; clone size: few; CDR3 protein: CASSHGDFYEQYF; CDR3 DNA: TGTGCCAGCAGCCACGGGGACTTCTACGAGCAGTACTTC
V gene: TRBV3-1; D gene: .; J gene: TRBJ1-5; clone size: .; CDR3 protein: CASSPGVGYNQPQHF; CDR3 DNA: TGTGCCAGCAGCCCGGGTGTAGGCTACAATCAGCCCCAGCATTTT
V gene: TRBV9; D gene: .; J gene: TRBJ2-5; clone size: .; CDR3 protein: CASSVEGGWGETQYF; CDR3 DNA: TGTGCCAGCAGCGTAGAAGGAGGGTGGGGGGAGACCCAGTACTTC
V gene: TRBV27; D gene: .; J gene: TRBJ1-5; clone size: .; CDR3 protein: CASSLSSRQPQHF; CDR3 DNA: TGTGCCAGCAGTTTATCTAGTCGGCAGCCCCAGCATTTT
V gene: TRBV7-6; D gene: .; J gene: TRBJ2-6; clone size: .; CDR3 protein: CASSLAGVWASGANVLTF; CDR3 DNA: TGTGCCAGCAGCTTAGCGGGAGTCTGGGCATCTGGGGCCAACGTCCTGACTTTC
V gene: TRBV7-6; D gene: .; J gene: TRBJ2-1; clone size: .; CDR3 protein: CASSLGLDNEQFF; CDR3 DNA: TGTGCCAGCAGCTTAGGGCTCGACAATGAGCAGTTCTTC
V gene: TRBV5-1; D gene: .; J gene: TRBJ1-1; clone size: .; CDR3 protein: CASTAGGEAFF; CDR3 DNA: TGCGCCAGCACCGCGGGGGGTGAAGCTTTCTTT
V gene: TRBV19; D gene: TRBD2; J gene: TRBJ2-5; clone size: .; CDR3 protein: CASSPQPFGLAGEETQYF; CDR3 DNA: TGTGCCAGTAGTCCCCAACCTTTCGGACTAGCGGGAGAAGAGACCCAGTACTTC
V gene: TRBV18; D gene: TRBD2; J gene: TRBJ2-5; clone size: .; CDR3 protein: CASSLAGEGETQYF; CDR3 DNA: TGTGCCAGCTCACTGGCGGGGGAGGGCGAGACCCAGTACTTC
V gene: TRBV7-3; D gene: TRBD2; J gene: TRBJ2-3; clone size: once; CDR3 protein: CASSRTSGRAGTDTQYF; CDR3 DNA: TGTGCCAGCAGCCGGACTAGCGGGAGGGCGGGCACAGATACGCAGTATTTT
V gene: TRBV7-9; D gene: .; J gene: TRBJ2-5; clone size: .; CDR3 protein: CASSLELQETQYF; CDR3 DNA: TGTGCCAGCAGCTTAGAACTACAAGAGACCCAGTACTTC
V gene: TRBV7-9; D gene: .; J gene: TRBJ1-1; clone size: .; CDR3 protein: CAGGARGANTEAFF; CDR3 DNA: TGTGCCGGAGGGGCGCGGGGTGCAAACACTGAAGCTTTCTTT
V gene: TRBV7-9; D gene: .; J gene: TRBJ1-5; clone size: .; CDR3 protein: CASGTSGSNQPQHF; CDR3 DNA: TGTGCCAGCGGCACAAGTGGCAGCAATCAGCCCCAGCATTTT
V gene: TRBV4-1; D gene: TRBD1; J gene: TRBJ2-3; clone size: .; CDR3 protein: CASSLHRDRVDTQYF; CDR3 DNA: TGCGCCAGCAGCCTCCACCGGGACAGGGTTGATACGCAGTATTTT
V gene: TRBV5-1; D gene: .; J gene: TRBJ1-2; clone size: .; CDR3 protein: CASSLLGRANYGYTF; CDR3 DNA: TGCGCCAGCAGCTTGCTCGGAAGAGCTAACTATGGCTACACCTTC
V gene: TRBV28; D gene: TRBD2; J gene: TRBJ2-7; clone size: medium-sized; CDR3 protein: CASSLAAGTSVDEQYF; CDR3 DNA: TGTGCCAGCAGTTTAGCGGCCGGGACTAGCGTTGACGAGCAGTACTTC
V gene: TRBV19; D gene: .; J gene: TRBJ2-7; clone size: once; CDR3 protein: CATSNSVSYEQYF; CDR3 DNA: TGTGCCACCTCCAACTCGGTCTCCTACGAGCAGTACTTC